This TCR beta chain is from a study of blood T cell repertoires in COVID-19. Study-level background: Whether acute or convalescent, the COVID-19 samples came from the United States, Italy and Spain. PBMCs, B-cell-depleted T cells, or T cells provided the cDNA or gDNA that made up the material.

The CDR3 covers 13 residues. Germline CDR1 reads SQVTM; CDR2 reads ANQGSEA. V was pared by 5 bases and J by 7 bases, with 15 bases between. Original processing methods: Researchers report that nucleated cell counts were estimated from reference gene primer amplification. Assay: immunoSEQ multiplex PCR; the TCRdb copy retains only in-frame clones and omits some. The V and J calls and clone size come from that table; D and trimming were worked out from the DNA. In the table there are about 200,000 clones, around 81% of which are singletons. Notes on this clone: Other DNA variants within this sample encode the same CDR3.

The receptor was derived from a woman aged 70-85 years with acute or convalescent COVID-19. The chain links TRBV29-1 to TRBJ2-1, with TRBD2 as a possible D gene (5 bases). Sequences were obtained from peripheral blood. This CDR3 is CSVRLSVYNEQFF. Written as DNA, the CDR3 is TGCAGCGTTAGACTATCCGTTTATAATGAGCAGTTCTTC.